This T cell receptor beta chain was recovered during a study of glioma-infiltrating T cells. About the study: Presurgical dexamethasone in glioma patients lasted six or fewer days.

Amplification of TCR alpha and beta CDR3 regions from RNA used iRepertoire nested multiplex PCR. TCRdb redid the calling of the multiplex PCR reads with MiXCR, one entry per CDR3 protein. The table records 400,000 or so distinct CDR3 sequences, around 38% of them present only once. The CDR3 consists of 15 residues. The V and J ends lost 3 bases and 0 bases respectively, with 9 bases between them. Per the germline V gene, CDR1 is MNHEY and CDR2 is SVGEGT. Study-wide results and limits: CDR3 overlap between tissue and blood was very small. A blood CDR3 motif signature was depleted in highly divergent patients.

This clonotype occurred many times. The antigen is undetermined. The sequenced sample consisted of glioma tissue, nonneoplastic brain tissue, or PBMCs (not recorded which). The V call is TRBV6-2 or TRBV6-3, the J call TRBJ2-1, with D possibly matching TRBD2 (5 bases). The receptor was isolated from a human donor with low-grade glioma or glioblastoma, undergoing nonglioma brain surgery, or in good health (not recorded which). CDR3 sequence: CASSYRRASYNEQFF. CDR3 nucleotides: TGTGCCAGCAGTTATCGGCGGGCCTCCTACAATGAGCAGTTCTTC.